This T cell receptor (beta chain) originates from a study of blood T cell repertoires in COVID-19. As for the study in general: COVID-19 samples from acute and convalescent phases originated in the United States, Italy and Spain.

Germline loops: CDR1 ENHRY, CDR2 SYGVKD. The CDR3 spans 13 residues. Some clones are missing from TCRdb's copy, which holds only in-frame ones; the method was immunoSEQ multiplex PCR. The data hold approximately 69,000 clones, with roughly 80% observed a single time. The clonotype originates from a woman aged 80 or older with acute or convalescent COVID-19. The V call is TRBV10-3, the J call TRBJ2-2; tentative D call: TRBD1 (6 bases). Sequencing was done on a sample of peripheral blood. As DNA, the CDR3 is TGTGTCGTTCCGGACAGCTACACCGGGGAGCTGTTTTTT. Translated, it gives CVVPDSYTGELFF.